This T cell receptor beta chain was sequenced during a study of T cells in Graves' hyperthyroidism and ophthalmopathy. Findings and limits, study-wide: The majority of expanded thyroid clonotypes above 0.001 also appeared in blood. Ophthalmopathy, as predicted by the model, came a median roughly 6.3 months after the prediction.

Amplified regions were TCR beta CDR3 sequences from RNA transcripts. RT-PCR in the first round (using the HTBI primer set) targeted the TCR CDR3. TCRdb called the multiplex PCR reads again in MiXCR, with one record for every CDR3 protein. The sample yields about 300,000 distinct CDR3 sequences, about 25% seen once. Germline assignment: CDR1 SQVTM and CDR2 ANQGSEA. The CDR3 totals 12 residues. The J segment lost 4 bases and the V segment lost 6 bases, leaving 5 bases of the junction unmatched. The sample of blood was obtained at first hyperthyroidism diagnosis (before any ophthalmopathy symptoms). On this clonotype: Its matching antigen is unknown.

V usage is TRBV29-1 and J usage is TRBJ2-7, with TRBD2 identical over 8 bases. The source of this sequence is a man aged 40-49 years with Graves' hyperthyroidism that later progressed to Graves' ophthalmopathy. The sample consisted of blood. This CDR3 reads CSVKRESYEQYF. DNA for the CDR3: TGCAGCGTAAAGCGGGAGTCGTACGAGCAGTACTTC.